The 17 T cell receptor beta chains listed next were all sequenced from one sample in a study of cytomegalovirus exposure and HLA in healthy donors (dated by TCRdb to between 2016 and 2019). To prepare the library, the immunoSEQ multiplex PCR assay was applied. The multiplex PCR relied on a mix of 60 forward primers for TCR Vbeta segments and 13 reverse primers for TCR Jbeta segments. The clones in this table, taken by TCRdb from immuneACCESS, are in-frame only. Not every clone is retained; where verified, under half of the shortfall comes from an unresolved V gene, and the cause of the rest is unknown. Across this sample there are some 140,000 clones, with about three quarters seen only once. The top ten clonotypes cover over 1% of the sample. The sequenced material came from PBMCs. All receptors come from a male donor in good health and CMV-seropositive.

V gene TRBV4-2 combines with J gene TRBJ2-3; TRBD2 might be the D (6 bases). Trimming removed 0 bases from V and 0 bases from J, with 16 bases in between. CDR1 and CDR2 from the germline V gene are LGHNA and YNFKEQ. This CDR3 is built from 18 residues. CDR3 DNA: TGTGCCAGCAGCCAAGAGCGGTCCGTAGCGGCTAGCACAGATACGCAGTATTTT. Protein sequence: CASSQERSVAASTDTQYF.

The chain recombines TRBV7-9 with TRBJ2-5; D call uncertain. Between the trimmed V and J ends, which lost 3 bases and 5 bases, there was a span of 13 bases. The CDR3 has 14 residues. CDR1 SEHNR and CDR2 FQNEAQ come from the germline V gene (reference sequence). CDR3 amino acids: CASSFRQTGETQYF. CDR3 nucleotides: TGTGCCAGCAGCTTCCGACAAACTGGCGAGACCCAGTACTTC.

The V gene is TRBV6-1, the J gene TRBJ1-3; D is unclear. The germline CDR1 and CDR2 sequences are MNHNS and SASEGT. V lost 3 bases, J lost 4 bases, and 13 bases lay in between. The CDR3 runs to 15 residues. CDR3 sequence: CASSETYGSGNTIYF. CDR3 DNA sequence: TGTGCCAGCAGTGAGACCTACGGGTCCGGAAACACCATATATTTT.

The chain is built from TRBV29-1 and TRBJ1-2, with D tentatively TRBD1 (5 bases). CDR1 and CDR2 from the germline V gene are SQVTM and ANQGSEA. V shed 4 bases and J shed 4 bases, with 22 bases lying between them. CDR3 length: 16 amino acids. CDR3 sequence: CSVALGGDYQSYGYTF. As DNA, the CDR3 is TGCAGCGTTGCTTTGGGGGGAGATTACCAGAGCTATGGCTACACCTTC.

With regard to this clone: At one boundary the junction diverges from the germline segment, which might be a read error. The chain is built from TRBV7-7 and TRBJ2-1; 7 bases are shared with TRBD2. The length of the CDR3 is 15 residues. Looked up from germline, CDR1 is SSHAT and CDR2 is FNYEAQ (reference sequence). The CDR3: CASSPRGSSYNEQFF. DNA of the CDR3: TGTGCTAGCAGTCCTCGCGGGAGCTCCTACAATGAGCAGTTCTTC.

The CDR3, as DNA: TGTGCCACCAGCGGACGGGAGGGCTACGAGCAGTACTTC. Protein product: CATSGREGYEQYF. The chain links TRBV15 to TRBJ2-5; TRBD2 matches 8 bases. The DNA end is a closer match to TRBJ2-7, so the J assignment may be wrong. CDR3 length: 13 amino acids. Germline V gene data show CDR1 as LNHNV and CDR2 as YYDKDF (reference sequence).

This clone was seen a few times. V is TRBV6-5 and J is TRBJ2-6; tentatively, D is TRBD2 (5 bases). Between the trimmed V and J ends, which lost 6 bases and 2 bases, there was a span of 8 bases. CDR3 length: 14 residues. Germline CDR1 is MNHEY and CDR2 is SVGAGI. Written as DNA, the CDR3 is TGTGCCAGCAGAGACGGGGCTGGGGCCAACGTCCTGACTTTC. Amino acids: CASRDGAGANVLTF.

The chain couples TRBV4-2 to TRBJ2-7, with D possibly matching TRBD1 (5 bases). The CDR3 is made up of 12 amino acids. The ends were cut back, 1 base at V and 7 bases at J, with 8 bases in the middle. Germline V CDR1 and CDR2: LGHNA, YNFKEQ. The CDR3 is CASSQGTPEQYF. The CDR3 nucleotides are TGTGCCAGCAGCCAAGGGACACCAGAGCAGTACTTC.

This clone was observed once. Other DNA sequences in the sample encode the same CDR3. This chain connects TRBV27 to TRBJ1-1; no clear D. Germline V gene data show CDR1 as MNHEY and CDR2 as SMNVEV (reference sequence). This CDR3 has 13 amino acids. V gave up 4 bases and J gave up 5 bases, with 11 bases separating them. The CDR3 region has the DNA TGTGCCAGCAGTTACACCCGGGTGACTGAAGCTTTCTTT. Translated, it gives CASSYTRVTEAFF.

This sequence joins TRBV19 and TRBJ2-2; TRBD2 matches 10 bases. Germline V gene sequence: CDR1 LNHDA, CDR2 SQIVND (reference sequence). V was pared by 8 bases and J by 6 bases, with 18 bases of the junction left unmatched. This CDR3 has 18 amino acids. CDR3 nucleotide sequence: TGTGCCAGTCCCGTGGTGCTAGCGGGAGTTGAATCCCCCGGGGAGCTGTTTTTT. Residues: CASPVVLAGVESPGELFF.

This clone was observed a single time. This sequence joins TRBV19 and TRBJ2-3; D perhaps matches TRBD1 (6 bases). V lost 3 bases, J lost 1 base, and 8 bases lay in between. Germline V gene data show CDR1 as LNHDA and CDR2 as SQIVND (reference sequence). The CDR3 length is 14 residues. CDR3 DNA sequence: TGTGCCAGTAGTATTCGACAGGGCACAGATACGCAGTATTTT. It is translated as CASSIRQGTDTQYF. The full variable domain, in which reference TRBV19 and TRBJ2-3 provide the parts outside the CDR3, is DGGITQSPKYLFRKEGQNVTLSCEQNLNHDAMYWYRQDPGQGLRLIYYSQIVNDFQKGDIAEGYSVSREKKESFPLTVTSAQKNPTAFYLCASSIRQGTDTQYFGPGTRLTVL.

The rearrangement joins TRBV7-8 to TRBJ2-5; 10 nucleotides agree with TRBD2. Looked up from germline, CDR1 is SGHVS and CDR2 is FQNEAQ. The length of the CDR3 is 14 residues. J gave up 5 bases and V 7 bases, and 7 bases lay outside the gene matches. The CDR3 DNA reads TGTGCCAGCAAGAAGCGGGGGGGCCATGAGACCCAGTACTTC. Translated: CASKKRGGHETQYF.

The chain links TRBV5-4 to TRBJ2-2; maybe TRBD1 (5 bases). Germline CDR1 reads SGHNT; CDR2 reads YYREEE (reference sequence). The ends were cut back, 3 bases at V and 5 bases at J, with 11 bases in the middle. There are 14 residues in the CDR3. CDR3 in amino acids: CASSSGAFTGELFF. DNA of the CDR3: TGTGCCAGCAGCTCTGGGGCCTTTACCGGGGAGCTGTTTTTT.

DNA of the CDR3: TGTGCCAGCAATGATCAGGGGGATACTGACGAGCAGTACTTC. Translating gives CASNDQGDTDEQYF. The chain links TRBV28 to TRBJ2-7, with TRBD1 matching over 7 bases. Germline V gives CDR1 MDHEN, CDR2 SYDVKM. The J segment lost 5 bases and the V segment lost 7 bases, leaving 11 bases of the junction unmatched. The CDR3 covers 14 residues.

The rearrangement joins TRBV5-1 to TRBJ1-6; unclear D gene. This CDR3 contains 16 residues. Germline lookup yields CDR1 SGHRS and CDR2 YFSETQ. V dropped 2 bases and J dropped 1 base, with 10 bases sitting between them. DNA of the CDR3: TGCGCCAGCAGCTTCACCCCGGGTTCCTATAATTCACCCCTCCACTTT. It specifies CASSFTPGSYNSPLHF.

This chain uses TRBV6-1 with TRBJ2-2; a possible D gene is TRBD2 (5 bases). V shed 0 bases and J shed 5 bases, with 13 bases lying between them. CDR1 is MNHNS, CDR2 SASEGT, per germline. The CDR3 is 16 amino acids. The CDR3 region is CASSEARAGGTGELFF. DNA of the CDR3: TGTGCCAGCAGTGAAGCTAGGGCCGGAGGTACCGGGGAGCTGTTTTTT.

The rearrangement joins TRBV2 to TRBJ1-1, with unresolved D. The V and J ends lost 5 bases and 1 base respectively, with 8 bases between them. Germline CDR1 is SNHLY and CDR2 is FYNNEI. The CDR3 is 13 residues long. CDR3 in amino acids: CASSRPGNTEAFF. Here the CDR3 DNA reads TGTGCCAGCAGTCGACCGGGGAACACTGAAGCTTTCTTT.